These T cell receptor beta chains were read from a single sample in a study of cytomegalovirus exposure and HLA in healthy donors. Sequencing was performed with immunoSEQ multiplex PCR; in TCRdb, only in-frame clones are kept and a portion is missing. This table holds 120,000 or so clones, more than 70% found once. The material sequenced was PBMCs. These receptors all stem from a woman in her forties or fifties in good health and CMV-seropositive. Each CDR3 is given with its conserved first and last residue. D genes are given only for firm matches. The size entry is marked missing in some rows and otherwise reads once, few, many or a size class.

>TRBV27|TRBJ1-2|-|-
CASTPFPDSPYGYTF
TGTGCCAGCACCCCATTCCCGGACAGCCCCTATGGCTACACCTTC
>TRBV7-2|TRBJ2-1|-|TRBD1
CASSFLGQGTFF
TGTGCCAGCAGCTTTCTGGGACAGGGGACATTCTTC
>TRBV11-2|TRBJ2-7|-|-
CASSLDLGLSYEQYF
TGTGCCAGCAGCTTAGATCTCGGGTTAAGCTACGAGCAGTACTTC
>TRBV5-4|TRBJ2-7|-|TRBD2
CASSQKTSGGTYEQYF
TGTGCCAGCAGCCAGAAGACTAGCGGGGGGACCTACGAGCAGTACTTC
>TRBV30|TRBJ1-4|-|-
CAWSGEGLFF
TGTGCCTGGAGCGGAGAAGGTCTGTTTTTT
>TRBV11-3|TRBJ2-7|-|-
CASSWPRGPEQYF
TGTGCCAGCAGCTGGCCCAGGGGCCCCGAGCAGTACTTC
>TRBV13|TRBJ1-6|-|TRBD1
CASSLGTGALSPLHF
TGTGCCAGCAGCTTAGGGACAGGGGCGCTTTCACCCCTCCACTTT
>TRBV11-3|TRBJ1-6|-|-
CASSLVPAGTNSPLHF
TGTGCCAGCAGCTTAGTTCCCGCGGGAACTAATTCACCCCTCCACTTT
>TRBV15|TRBJ1-2|once|TRBD1
CATSRLGQEAYGYTF
TGTGCCACCAGCAGACTGGGACAGGAGGCCTATGGCTACACCTTC
>TRBV5-1|TRBJ1-2|-|TRBD1
CASSLATGNYGYTF
TGCGCCAGCAGCTTGGCGACAGGGAACTATGGCTACACCTTC
>TRBV18|TRBJ2-5|-|-
CASSLADQETQYF
TGTGCCAGCTCACTAGCGGACCAAGAGACCCAGTACTTC
>TRBV19|TRBJ1-3|-|-
CASRRGSSGNTIYF
TGTGCCAGCCGGCGCGGGAGCTCTGGAAACACCATATATTTT
>TRBV28|TRBJ1-2|-|-
CASSLGQQIYGYTF
TGTGCCAGCAGTTTAGGCCAACAAATCTATGGCTACACCTTC
>TRBV7-9|TRBJ1-1|few|TRBD1
CASSPWGQGSYSEAFF
TGTGCCAGCAGCCCCTGGGGACAGGGATCTTACTCTGAAGCTTTCTTT
>TRBV5-1|TRBJ2-1|once|-
CASSLVQGGSDEQFF
TGCGCCAGCAGCTTAGTACAGGGTGGTTCGGATGAGCAGTTCTTC
>TRBV4-2|TRBJ2-1|-|TRBD2
CASSQTSGGFYNEQFF
TGTGCCAGCAGCCAAACTAGCGGGGGGTTTTACAATGAGCAGTTCTTC
>TRBV4-3|TRBJ2-6|-|TRBD1
CASSQTGSIAGANVLTF
TGCGCCAGCAGCCAGACAGGGTCTATCGCTGGGGCCAACGTCCTGACTTTC